Detailed here is one TCR beta chain. Its antigen remains unidentified. Base qualities are missing; no much larger clone stands one base away. The record originates from a study of post-analysis software for immune sequencing data (dated by TCRdb to about 2015). Notes on the research overall: Recorded disease courses included relapsing-remitting, secondary progressive and progressive-relapsing multiple sclerosis, with some patients lacking subtype annotation. A subset of samples was prepared in parallel using single-end sample barcoding, then pooled and co-amplified after Illumina adapter ligation. The multiple sclerosis patient repertoires were compared with about a dozen previously published healthy control repertoires from donors aged about 6 to 26 years.

To demonstrate the VDJtools post-analysis software, TCR beta repertoires were profiled from the peripheral blood of roughly 12 young patients with multiple sclerosis. The multiple sclerosis patients were children and adolescents ranging in age from roughly 6 to 15 years. Library generation was performed with PCR. For sequencing, an Illumina HiSeq 2500 was employed. To reduce PCR and sequencing biases, unique molecular identifiers were built into the TCR beta cDNA libraries. Some 500,000 cDNA molecules were obtained per 1 to 10 million input T cells, so each molecule approximated one T cell. Patient libraries were prepared and sequenced with the same protocol used for the earlier healthy control dataset. Within a given batch, samples were prepared together, multiplexed and sequenced on the same HiSeq lane. The authors processed their data as follows. MIGEC was used to process the raw barcoded reads, and molecular identifier groups with only a single read were discarded before consensus assembly and CDR3 extraction. Clonotype tables were post-analysed with VDJtools, normalizing diversity by down-sampling all datasets to the smallest sample size. In repertoire overlap clustering, CDR3 amino acid sequences, but not nucleotide sequences, were matched to correct batch-related cross-sample contamination. The public reads were reprocessed in TCRdb via fastp at Q25 and MiXCR, keeping in-frame beta chains. Identical CDR3 protein sequences are pooled into one entry, listed with their most common genes and DNA. The authors' filters were not applied to this entry. The sample records approximately 570,000 distinct CDR3 sequences, roughly 40% of which are singletons. Around 1.7% of the sample is in the top ten clones.

V and J are truncated by 2 bases and 8 bases respectively, leaving an intervening sequence of 16 bases. The germline V gene gives CDR1 as SQVTM and CDR2 as ANQGSEA. Reading from cysteine to phenylalanine, the CDR3 counts 14 amino acids. The CDR3 DNA has 42 bases and is translated from base 1. Overall study results and their limits: Strong co-clustering of samples prepared in the same batch was shown by direct clustering with F measure, prompting a batch-effect correction. Patients showed significantly higher frequencies than controls for five TRBV segments, among them TRBV5-6, TRBV5-1 and TRBV20-1. The multiple sclerosis patient group was slightly younger than the control group. Normalized Chao1 diversity was significantly lower in multiple sclerosis patients than controls, suggesting substantial peripheral T-cell clonal expansion.

Sequencing was performed on blood. The sequence derives from a girl aged 10 to 17 with multiple sclerosis. This chain joins TRBV29-1 to TRBJ2-1; a tentative D call is TRBD1 (5 bases match). The CDR3: CSVESPGRNDEQFF. The nucleotide sequence is TGCAGCGTTGAATCGCCAGGGCGGAACGATGAGCAGTTCTTC.